These 16 T cell receptor beta chains were all obtained from the same sample, sequenced in a study of blood T cell repertoires in COVID-19. Repertoires were generated with immunoSEQ multiplex PCR, while TCRdb's copy carries only in-frame clones and drops some. The table includes some 170,000 clones, over 75% detected once. The sequenced sample was PBMCs or T cells enriched from blood (not recorded which). These receptors all come from a human donor with acute COVID-19. The donor label of this sample is uncertain.

The CDR3, as DNA: TGTGCCAGCCACAGGGCCGCTGGGGCCAACGTCCTGACTTTC. The encoded protein is CASHRAAGANVLTF. This sequence joins TRBV19 and TRBJ2-6; D might be TRBD1 (6 bases). This CDR3 is built from 14 residues. Trimming removed 9 bases at V and 2 bases at J, with 11 bases between. The germline gives CDR1 LNHDA, CDR2 SQIVND (reference sequence).

On this clone: The sample contains more than one DNA sequence encoding this CDR3. The genes are TRBV18 and TRBJ2-6; no clear D. Trimming pared 3 bases from V and 1 base from J, leaving 7 bases between. The CDR3 runs to 15 residues. Germline V gene sequence: CDR1 KGHSH, CDR2 LQKENI. This chain's CDR3 is CASSPGQSGANVLTF. The CDR3 DNA is TGTGCCAGCTCACCGGGCCAATCTGGGGCCAACGTCCTGACTTTC.

The rearrangement uses TRBV10-3 and TRBJ2-3; D perhaps matches TRBD2 (6 bases). CDR3 length equals 12 residues. CDR1 is ENHRY and CDR2 is SYGVKD in the germline V gene. The V gene lost 8 bases and the J gene lost 1 base, with 7 bases spanning the gap. CDR3 DNA: TGTGCCATCTGGGGGGGCACAGATACGCAGTATTTT. This gives the protein CAIWGGTDTQYF.

The chain is built from TRBV7-8 and TRBJ2-2; TRBD1 agrees at 9 bases. Germline CDR1 and CDR2: SGHVS and FQNEAQ. V was clipped by 8 bases and J by 6 bases; unmatched bases: 10. CDR3 length: 15 amino acids. The CDR3 coding sequence is TGTGCCAGCGCAACCGGGGACAGGGACCCCGGGGAGCTGTTTTTT. It yields the protein CASATGDRDPGELFF.

The chain recombines TRBV4-1 with TRBJ1-6, with 7 bases aligning to TRBD1. CDR3 size: 18 residues. The germline V gene has CDR1 MGHRA and CDR2 YSYEKL. J was trimmed by 10 bases and V by 1 base; bases with no gene match: 16. CDR3 protein: CASSQVGTRPGGYSPLHF. CDR3 bases: TGCGCCAGCAGCCAAGTGGGGACTCGGCCAGGGGGATACTCACCCCTCCACTTT.

The chain combines TRBV2 with TRBJ2-1; possible D gene TRBD1, 5 bases. Germline CDR1 reads SNHLY; CDR2 reads FYNNEI. V was pared by 3 bases and J by 4 bases, with 10 bases between. CDR3 size: 14 residues. The CDR3 reads CASSELTVYNEQFF. The CDR3 nucleotides are TGTGCCAGCAGTGAGCTGACAGTTTACAATGAGCAGTTCTTC.

J is TRBJ1-6 and V is TRBV2, with D tentatively TRBD1 (5 bases). Trimming removed 6 bases from V and 9 bases from J, with 18 bases in between. The CDR3 runs 15 residues. Looked up from germline, CDR1 is SNHLY and CDR2 is FYNNEI. The CDR3 DNA follows: TGTGCCAGCAGGTACCCAAGGGACTTAGGTTCACCCCTCCACTTT. Its protein product is CASRYPRDLGSPLHF.

Turning to this clone: Different DNA sequences within this sample yield the same CDR3. The gene calls are TRBV30 and TRBJ1-1, with D possibly being TRBD1 (5 bases). V lost 8 bases and J 1 base, leaving 11 bases between the germline ends. The CDR3 runs to 12 residues. Germline CDR1 reads GTSNPN; CDR2 reads SVGIG (reference sequence). Written as DNA, the CDR3 is TGTGCCGGGCGCACAGGGAACACTGAAGCTTTCTTT. This codes for CAGRTGNTEAFF.

The chain couples TRBV7-2 to TRBJ1-5, with D maybe TRBD1 (6 bases). The V gene's germline CDR1 is SGHTA and CDR2 FQGNSA. The CDR3 is 16 residues long. The V and J ends lost 5 bases and 1 base respectively, with 15 bases between them. CDR3 sequence reads: CASSLTGQGSNQPQHF. CDR3 nucleotides: TGTGCCAGCAGCCTCACAGGGCAAGGGAGCAATCAGCCCCAGCATTTT.

The CDR3 DNA reads as TGTGCCTGGGAGAAGGTCTCTAGGAACACTGAAGCTTTCTTT. This sequence encodes CAWEKVSRNTEAFF. The chain is built from TRBV30 and TRBJ1-1, with D uncertain. In germline, CDR1 is GTSNPN, CDR2 SVGIG (reference sequence). The ends were cut back, 5 bases at V and 1 base at J, with 14 bases in the middle. This CDR3 contains 14 residues. Variable domain in full (rest from reference TRBV30 and TRBJ1-1): SQTIHQWPATLVQPVGSPLSLECTVEGTSNPNLYWYRQAAGRGLQLLFYSVGIGQISSEVPQNLSASRPQDRQFILSSKKLLLSDSGFYLCAWEKVSRNTEAFFGQGTRLTVV.

The V gene is TRBV28, the J gene TRBJ1-2; D possibly corresponds to TRBD1 (6 bases). The ends were cut back, 4 bases at V and 5 bases at J, with 8 bases in the middle. The CDR3 consists of 12 residues. Germline V gene data show CDR1 as MDHEN and CDR2 as SYDVKM. The CDR3 is CASSSDRYGYTF. The CDR3 coding sequence is TGTGCCAGCAGTTCGGACAGATATGGCTACACCTTC.

V gene TRBV19 combines with J gene TRBJ1-1, with 7 bases aligning to TRBD1. There are 15 residues in the CDR3. J was trimmed by 0 bases and V by 6 bases; bases with no gene match: 7. The germline CDR1 and CDR2 sequences are LNHDA and SQIVND (reference sequence). The CDR3 is CASRLGQVVNTEAFF. In nucleotides, the CDR3 is TGTGCCAGTAGGTTAGGACAGGTTGTGAACACTGAAGCTTTCTTT.

This clone was picked up one time. The chain combines TRBV28 with TRBJ2-7, with TRBD1 matching over 9 bases. Looked up from germline, CDR1 is MDHEN and CDR2 is SYDVKM. V shed 5 bases and J 5 bases; nucleotides not matched to a gene: 13. This CDR3 has 16 amino acids. CDR3 sequence (DNA): TGTGCCAGCAGTACTCCCGGGACAGGGTACGGGGACGAGCAGTACTTC. Amino acids: CASSTPGTGYGDEQYF.

This chain uses TRBV29-1 with TRBJ2-2; perhaps TRBD2 as D (5 bases). Per germline, CDR1 SQVTM and CDR2 ANQGSEA. Trimming left V 1 base short and J 6 bases short, with 21 bases between. CDR3 length: 17 amino acids. CDR3 in amino acids: CSVEGKETLGRAGELFF. DNA for the CDR3: TGCAGCGTTGAAGGAAAGGAAACCTTAGGGAGAGCCGGGGAGCTGTTTTTT.

The rearrangement links TRBV5-4 to TRBJ1-1, with 8 bases fitting TRBD1. Germline V gene data show CDR1 as SGHNT and CDR2 as YYREEE (reference sequence). J was trimmed by 2 bases and V by 4 bases; bases with no gene match: 7. The CDR3 extends over 15 amino acids. For the CDR3, the DNA is TGTGCCAGCAGCACGCGGACAGGGTTAAACACTGAAGCTTTCTTT. Residues: CASSTRTGLNTEAFF.

The chain links TRBV6-6 to TRBJ2-6; 7 bases align to TRBD2. The V gene's germline CDR1 is MNHNY and CDR2 SVGAGI (reference sequence). This CDR3 has 20 residues. V lost 5 bases, J lost 0 bases, and 16 bases stayed unmatched. The DNA for the CDR3 is TGTGCCAGCAGTCCTAGGGTTCGGATAGCGGGTCTCTCTGGGGCCAACGTCCTGACTTTC. It translates to CASSPRVRIAGLSGANVLTF.